Below, one T cell receptor (beta chain) is given with its context. These data come from a study of T cell repertoires in cytomegalovirus infection. CDR1 MDHEN and CDR2 SYDVKM come from the germline V gene. This CDR3 has 15 residues. Between the trimmed V and J ends, which lost 3 bases and 8 bases, there was a span of 14 bases. TCRdb re-derived calls from the reads in MiXCR, one entry per CDR3 protein. Altogether 150,000 to 200,000 distinct CDR3 sequences are present, approximately 18% being singletons, with the ten largest covering about 25%. The TCR originated in a human donor in good health (CMV status not recorded). Some clones in this sample may be carry-over from other donors' samples. The rearrangement joins TRBV28 to TRBJ1-6, with TRBD1 as a possible D gene (5 bases). The sequenced material came from CD8+ T cells from PBMCs. The CDR3 sequence is CASSLREGADSPLHF. Here the CDR3 DNA reads TGTGCCAGCAGTTTGAGGGAAGGGGCGGATTCACCCCTCCACTTT.